These 13 T cell receptor beta chains originate from one sample sequenced in a study of T cell repertoires in cytomegalovirus infection. Using its own MiXCR run on the reads, TCRdb lists one record per CDR3 protein. The table includes approximately 700,000 distinct CDR3 sequences, roughly 36% detected once. The sample was PBMCs. Receptors were obtained from a human donor in good health (CMV status not recorded). Some clones in this sample may be carry-over from other donors' samples.

This clonotype was counted ten times or more. This chain joins TRBV10-3 and TRBJ2-1; 16 bases are a match to TRBD2. This CDR3 spans 14 amino acids. Trimming at V came to 10 bases and at J to 8 bases, leaving 5 bases not matched to a gene. The germline gives CDR1 ENHRY, CDR2 SYGVKD. For the CDR3, the DNA is TGTGCCACGGGACTAGCGGGAGGGCCCGATGAGCAGTTCTTC. Protein: CATGLAGGPDEQFF.

V usage is TRBV6-8 and J usage is TRBJ2-5; no definite D call. Judging by the DNA end, TRBJ2-1 fits better; the J call may be wrong. Germline CDR1 MNHGY, CDR2 SAAAGT. The CDR3 spans 12 residues. The CDR3 DNA reads as TGTGCCAGCAGCATCGACGGCGAGACCCAGTTCTTC. Translation: CASSIDGETQFF.

The rearrangement joins TRBV15 to TRBJ1-5; TRBD1 is a possible D gene (5 bases). V lost 0 bases and J 6 bases, leaving 15 bases between the germline ends. Germline CDR1 is LNHNV and CDR2 is YYDKDF (reference sequence). This CDR3 region has 16 residues. DNA of the CDR3: TGTGCCACCAGCAGAGATGCCGGGCAGGGCAGTCAGCCCCAGCATTTT. It yields the protein CATSRDAGQGSQPQHF. The variable domain in full, completed from reference TRBV15 and TRBJ1-5, reads DAMVIQNPRYQVTQFGKPVTLSCSQTLNHNVMYWYQQKSSQAPKLLFHYYDKDFNNEADTPDNFQSRRPNTSFCFLDIRSPGLGDTAMYLCATSRDAGQGSQPQHFGDGTRLSIL.

In this sample, this clonotype turned up a few times. The genes are TRBV7-2 and TRBJ1-6; D remains ambiguous. This CDR3 is 18 amino acids long. Germline V gene sequence: CDR1 SGHTA, CDR2 FQGNSA. V lost 2 bases and J 0 bases, leaving 14 bases between the germline ends. The CDR3 DNA follows: TGTGCCAGCAGCTTATTGCTGGGCGTTAGCTCCTATAATTCACCCCTCCACTTT. Residues: CASSLLLGVSSYNSPLHF.

Many counts were recorded for this clonotype. The V call is TRBV7-8, the J call TRBJ2-5; D perhaps matches TRBD1 (5 bases). The CDR3 consists of 16 residues. The V and J ends lost 2 bases and 2 bases respectively, with 15 bases between them. The V gene's germline CDR1 is SGHVS and CDR2 FQNEAQ. In DNA, the CDR3 is TGTGCCAGCAGCTTACCCTCCAGGGCCTATCAAGAGACCCAGTACTTC. Amino acid sequence: CASSLPSRAYQETQYF.

This clonotype was picked up a small number of times. The chain uses TRBV14 and TRBJ1-2; D is unclear. Trimming stripped 1 base from V and 5 bases from J, with 14 bases between. Germline V gives CDR1 SGHDN, CDR2 FVKESK. The CDR3 contains 15 residues. The CDR3 DNA is TGTGCCAGCAGCCAAGGGACCCAGGAGGTGTATGGCTACACCTTC. Translation: CASSQGTQEVYGYTF.

The gene calls are TRBV5-6 and TRBJ2-5, with D hard to call. Germline V gene sequence: CDR1 SGHDT, CDR2 YYEEEE. The CDR3 covers 15 residues. The V gene lost 1 base and the J gene lost 3 bases, with 13 bases spanning the gap. The CDR3 reads CASSLRGLREETQYF. The DNA of the CDR3 is TGTGCCAGCAGCTTGCGCGGCCTAAGAGAAGAGACCCAGTACTTC. The full variable domain, with the rest looked up from reference TRBV5-6 and TRBJ2-5, is DAGVTQSPTHLIKTRGQQVTLRCSPKSGHDTVSWYQQALGQGPQFIFQYYEEEERQRGNFPDRFSGHQFPNYSSELNVNALLLGDSALYLCASSLRGLREETQYFGPGTRLLVL.

This clonotype has at least ten counts. The V call is TRBV7-6, the J call TRBJ2-5; 7 nucleotides line up with TRBD2. The germline V gene has CDR1 SGHVS and CDR2 FNYEAQ. The CDR3 totals 15 residues. V shed 4 bases and J 4 bases; nucleotides not matched to a gene: 9. As DNA, the CDR3 is TGTGCCAGCAGCTGGCGGGAGCAGCGGATAGAGACCCAGTACTTC. Amino acids: CASSWREQRIETQYF. The variable domain in full, completed from reference TRBV7-6 and TRBJ2-5, reads GAGVSQSPRYKVTKRGQDVALRCDPISGHVSLYWYRQALGQGPEFLTYFNYEAQQDKSGLPNDRFSAERPEGSISTLTIQRTEQRDSAMYRCASSWREQRIETQYFGPGTRLLVL.

This clonotype was recorded many times. This chain uses TRBV7-2 with TRBJ2-3; no clear D gene. This CDR3 is 14 amino acids long. Germline V gene data show CDR1 as SGHTA and CDR2 as FQGNSA. The ends were cut back, 2 bases at V and 2 bases at J, with 8 bases in the middle. The CDR3 region has the DNA TGTGCCAGCAGCTTAAGCTTTTCCACAGATACGCAGTATTTT. Its translation: CASSLSFSTDTQYF. The whole variable domain, filled in from reference TRBV7-2 and TRBJ2-3, reads GAGVSQSPSNKVTEKGKDVELRCDPISGHTALYWYRQSLGQGLEFLIYFQGNSAPDKSGLPSDRFSAERTGGSVSTLTIQRTQQEDSAVYLCASSLSFSTDTQYFGPGTRLTVL.

About this clonotype itself: This may be a read error: a much more frequent sequence differs by one nucleotide. The chain uses TRBV28 and TRBJ2-3; D remains unclear. CDR1 is MDHEN, CDR2 SYDVKM, per germline. V was shortened by 10 bases and J by 2 bases, with 19 bases between the two germline ends. The CDR3 runs 15 residues. The CDR3 loop is CAISLSSPLTDTQYF. The CDR3 region has the DNA TGTGCCATCAGCCTATCTAGTCCACTCACAGATACGCAGTATTTT.

Only a few counts were recorded for this clonotype. In DNA, the CDR3 is TGTGCCAGCAGACCCCATCGACAGGGAAGAGATAATTCACCCCTCCACTTT. It encodes CASRPHRQGRDNSPLHF. The gene calls are TRBV28 and TRBJ1-6, with 7 bases lining up with TRBD1. The J segment lost 5 bases and the V segment lost 6 bases, leaving 13 bases of the junction unmatched. This CDR3 contains 17 residues. Per germline, CDR1 MDHEN and CDR2 SYDVKM.

This chain links TRBV28 with TRBJ2-3, with 7 nucleotides matching TRBD2. J was trimmed by 3 bases and V by 6 bases; bases with no gene match: 6. The germline V gene has CDR1 MDHEN and CDR2 SYDVKM. The CDR3 length is 14 residues. The chain's CDR3 is CASSGRGRTDTQYF. DNA of the CDR3: TGTGCCAGCAGCGGGCGGGGGAGGACAGATACGCAGTATTTT.

The chain joins TRBV3-1 to TRBJ2-7; TRBD1 is a possible D gene (5 bases). Germline loops: CDR1 LGHDT, CDR2 YNNKEL (reference sequence). The V end lost 0 bases, the J end lost 7 bases, and 16 bases lay between the germline ends. The length of the CDR3 is 15 residues. The CDR3 DNA reads as TGTGCCAGCAGCCAAGATAGGGGTTCGCTTCTTGAGCAGTACTTC. Its translation: CASSQDRGSLLEQYF.